This note documents a single T cell receptor (beta chain) sequence. The antigen is unknown. The CDR3 covers 16 residues. CDR1 is SGHVS and CDR2 is FNYEAQ in the germline V gene. V trimming: 0 bases; J trimming: 2 bases; junction bases outside the gene matches: 6. This record belongs to a study of cytomegalovirus exposure and HLA in healthy donors. Vbeta (60) and Jbeta (13) primers were used in the PCR. Some clones are missing from TCRdb's copy, which holds only in-frame ones; the method was immunoSEQ multiplex PCR. The sample has 90,000 to 120,000 clones; around three quarters are singletons. Study results and limitations: Associated with HLA alleles at 0.05 false discovery rate in a later analysis were 15,000 to 20,000 TCR beta sequences. Reportedly, a later analysis found an Asian-associated ancestry cluster had fewer N-insertions than the approximately 670-donor mean. Most observed TCR sequences were rare, whereas some public TCRs were detected in many donors.

The clonotype originates from a female donor in good health and CMV-seropositive. Input material: PBMCs. The rearrangement joins TRBV7-6 to TRBJ2-7, with 8 bases lining up with TRBD2. CDR3 loop: CASSLASGAQPYEQYF. CDR3 sequence (DNA): TGTGCCAGCAGCTTAGCTAGCGGGGCCCAACCCTACGAGCAGTACTTC.